These 8 T cell receptor beta chains share one sample of origin, sequenced in a study of blood T cell repertoires in COVID-19. The table came from immunoSEQ multiplex PCR; TCRdb's copy has only in-frame clones and leaves some out. Counted here are 190,000 or so clones, less than 80% occurring once; the ten biggest clones make up approximately 13%. Sequencing was done on a sample of peripheral blood. These receptors all come from a man aged 50-59 years who had recovered from COVID-19.

The chain uses TRBV6-4 and TRBJ1-1; D possibly corresponds to TRBD1 (6 bases). Trimming cost V 3 bases and J 4 bases, with 9 bases left between them. CDR3 length equals 13 residues. CDR1 is MRHNA, CDR2 SNTAGT, per germline. CDR3 region: CASSETGTTEAFF. CDR3 nucleotides: TGTGCCAGCAGTGAAACAGGGACCACTGAAGCTTTCTTT.

This chain links TRBV4-2 with TRBJ1-4; maybe TRBD1 (6 bases). Germline lookup yields CDR1 LGHNA and CDR2 YNFKEQ. The CDR3 sequence is 15 residues long. Trimming took 3 bases from V and 7 from J, leaving 15 bases between them. The CDR3 DNA reads as TGTGCCAGCAGCCAGGGGGGGCTCGACGGTGAAAAACTGTTTTTT. It yields the protein CASSQGGLDGEKLFF.

This rearrangement joins TRBV27 to TRBJ2-2; TRBD1 matches 10 bases. Looked up from germline, CDR1 is MNHEY and CDR2 is SMNVEV (reference sequence). CDR3 length equals 15 residues. J lost 6 bases, V lost 5 bases, and 6 bases had no gene match. The CDR3 DNA reads TGTGCCAGCAGTCCGAGGACAGGGGGGGCCGGGGAGCTGTTTTTT. Protein sequence: CASSPRTGGAGELFF.

This clone was detected a few times. The chain couples TRBV7-8 to TRBJ2-7; 9 positions match TRBD1. V lost 4 bases, J lost 1 base, and 8 bases stayed unmatched. Germline CDR1 SGHVS, CDR2 FQNEAQ. The CDR3 is made up of 16 amino acids. The CDR3 loop is CASSSGTGSNSYEQYF. The CDR3 coding sequence is TGTGCCAGCAGCTCAGGGACAGGGAGTAATTCCTACGAGCAGTACTTC.

The chain couples TRBV30 to TRBJ2-7; 14 nucleotides align to TRBD2. Germline CDR1 is GTSNPN and CDR2 is SVGIG (reference sequence). This CDR3 spans 14 amino acids. J was trimmed by 5 bases and V by 3 bases; bases with no gene match: 3. CDR3 nucleotide sequence: TGTGCCTGGAGCGTGGGACTAGCGGGAGACGAGCAGTACTTC. It specifies CAWSVGLAGDEQYF.

This clone is a singleton in its sample. DNA of the CDR3: TGTGCCAGCTCACGAGACAGGGGGCGAGGGTACGAGCAGTACTTC. Protein: CASSRDRGRGYEQYF. This sequence joins TRBV18 and TRBJ2-7; 10 nucleotides line up with TRBD1. Trimming took 4 bases from V and 4 from J; bases not matched to a gene: 7. Germline-derived CDR1 and CDR2 are KGHSH and LQKENI. The CDR3 extends over 15 amino acids.

V gene TRBV27 combines with J gene TRBJ2-7, with 8 bases aligning to TRBD2. The CDR3 is made up of 15 amino acids. Germline V lookup: CDR1 MNHEY, CDR2 SMNVEV (reference sequence). The V segment lost 5 bases and the J segment 1 base; nucleotides outside the gene matches: 7. The CDR3 sequence is CASSPRTSLSYEQYF. In DNA form, the CDR3 reads TGTGCCAGCAGTCCACGGACTAGCCTATCCTACGAGCAGTACTTC.

This chain links TRBV6-2 or TRBV6-3 with TRBJ2-3, with 14 bases aligning to TRBD2. CDR1 is MNHEY, CDR2 SVGEGT, per germline. V shed 2 bases, J shed 8 bases, and the junction held 6 bases outside the gene matches. CDR3 length: 16 amino acids. CDR3 amino acids: CASSYVGTSGSGTQYF. CDR3 DNA: TGTGCCAGCAGTTACGTCGGGACTAGCGGGAGTGGTACGCAGTATTTT.